This T cell receptor beta chain was retrieved from a study of cytomegalovirus exposure and HLA in healthy donors. As for the study in general: The roughly 130 validation repertoires used the same platform as the roughly 700 first-cohort repertoires (as reported by a later analysis).

Method: immunoSEQ multiplex PCR; TCRdb's copy keeps in-frame clones and lacks some. Of some 160,000 clones listed, 70% to 90% are singletons. It was the roughly 130-subject validation cohort, separate from the roughly 700-subject first cohort, to which the donors belonged. V dropped 3 bases and J dropped 5; count of bases not matched to a gene: 12. The CDR3 is 17 amino acids. CDR1 LGHNT and CDR2 FRNRAP come from the germline V gene. Sequenced material: PBMCs. This clonotype was obtained from a man younger than 35 in good health and CMV-seronegative. This chain links TRBV12-5 with TRBJ2-3; 9 bases match TRBD2. CDR3 residues: CASGFALAGVSLDTQYF. As DNA, the CDR3 is TGTGCTAGTGGTTTCGCCTTAGCGGGAGTGTCGCTAGATACGCAGTATTTT.